A single sample is the source of the 29 T cell receptor beta chains below, sequenced in a study of blood T cell repertoires in COVID-19. Sequencing used immunoSEQ multiplex PCR; TCRdb keeps in-frame clones, though not all of them. This table holds under 110,000 clones, 76% found once. The sample taken for sequencing was peripheral blood. The receptors originated from an older man with COVID-19, enrolled during active disease.

The chain joins TRBV6-5 to TRBJ2-7; the D gene is possibly TRBD2 (6 bases). V was cut by 0 bases and J by 6 bases, with 15 bases left in between. The CDR3 has 15 amino acids. The germline V gene encodes CDR1 MNHEY and CDR2 SVGAGI. The CDR3 loop reads CASSYSIFLRGEQYF. The CDR3 DNA reads TGTGCCAGCAGTTACTCGATCTTCCTGCGGGGCGAGCAGTACTTC.

The rearrangement uses TRBV29-1 and TRBJ1-6, with D maybe TRBD1 (6 bases). Trimming shortened V by 4 bases and J by 6 bases, and 10 bases separated the two germline ends. There are 13 residues in the CDR3. Germline V gives CDR1 SQVTM, CDR2 ANQGSEA. CDR3 protein: CSVAAGVNSPLHF. The CDR3, as DNA: TGCAGCGTTGCGGCAGGGGTTAATTCACCCCTCCACTTT.

The V gene is TRBV19, the J gene TRBJ1-5; D is undetermined. The V end lost 5 bases, the J end lost 6 bases, and 11 bases lay between the germline ends. The CDR3 loop spans 13 amino acids. CDR1 and CDR2 (germline): LNHDA, SQIVND (reference sequence). CDR3 coding DNA: TGTGCCAGTAGTCCGGACGGGAGTCAGCCCCAGCATTTT. Protein sequence: CASSPDGSQPQHF.

The rearrangement joins TRBV29-1 to TRBJ2-3; 11 bases fit TRBD2. With 4 bases clipped from V and 2 bases from J, the junction kept 2 bases outside the gene matches. In germline, CDR1 is SQVTM, CDR2 ANQGSEA. This CDR3 contains 14 residues. The CDR3 reads CSVATSGITDTQYF. In DNA, the CDR3 is TGCAGCGTTGCGACTAGCGGGATCACAGATACGCAGTATTTT.

This chain connects TRBV20-1 to TRBJ2-1; 15 bases line up with TRBD2. The V gene's germline CDR1 is DFQATT and CDR2 SNEGSKA (reference sequence). The CDR3 consists of 15 residues. Trimming at V came to 3 bases and at J to 10 bases, leaving 7 bases not matched to a gene. The CDR3 bases are TGCAGTGCTAGTTCCGGACTAGCGGGAGGGACCGAGCAGTTCTTC. Encoded protein: CSASSGLAGGTEQFF.

The chain is built from TRBV29-1 and TRBJ2-1; D may be TRBD2 (5 bases). This CDR3 comprises 14 residues. CDR1 is SQVTM, CDR2 ANQGSEA, per germline. V lost 6 bases and J 4 bases, leaving 16 bases between the germline ends. The CDR3: CSVSRSGTYNEQFF. Here the CDR3 DNA reads TGCAGCGTGTCGAGAAGCGGCACGTACAATGAGCAGTTCTTC.

CDR3 nucleotide sequence: TGTGCCAGCAGCCTGAACAGCAGATACGAGCAGTACTTC. Translating it yields CASSLNSRYEQYF. The rearrangement uses TRBV3-1 (or the pseudogene TRBV3-2) and TRBJ2-7; no clear D. This CDR3 spans 13 amino acids. Trimming shortened V by 4 bases and J by 4 bases, and 11 bases separated the two germline ends. CDR1 is LGHDT, CDR2 YNNKEL, per germline (reference sequence).

The chain has TRBV6-5 and TRBJ2-1, with 7 bases that match TRBD1. Germline CDR1 reads MNHEY; CDR2 reads SVGAGI. This CDR3 spans 16 amino acids. The V segment lost 4 bases and the J segment 0 bases; nucleotides outside the gene matches: 6. The chain's CDR3 is CASSFPPGGSYNEQFF. The CDR3 DNA reads as TGTGCCAGCAGTTTCCCCCCAGGGGGCTCCTACAATGAGCAGTTCTTC.

This chain joins TRBV28 and TRBJ2-3; TRBD2 matches at 10 bases. The junction had 5 bases not matched to a gene; V was cut back by 4 bases and J by 4 bases. The CDR3 totals 15 residues. From germline, CDR1 is MDHEN and CDR2 SYDVKM. The DNA for the CDR3 is TGTGCCAGCAGTTCCTTAGCGGGAGGAGCAGATACGCAGTATTTT. Translated: CASSSLAGGADTQYF.

The V call is TRBV6-1, the J call TRBJ2-1; TRBD2 matches at 11 bases. This CDR3 has 14 amino acids. Germline V gene lookup returns CDR1 MNHNS and CDR2 SASEGT. V lost 4 bases to trimming and J lost 5 bases; unmatched junction nucleotides: 1. The CDR3 nucleotides read TGTGCCAGCAGTGTACTAGCGGGGGACAATGAGCAGTTCTTC. Translating it yields CASSVLAGDNEQFF.

This chain uses TRBV14 with TRBJ1-2; the D gene is possibly TRBD1 (6 bases). Looked up from germline, CDR1 is SGHDN and CDR2 is FVKESK. The CDR3 is made up of 15 amino acids. The V end lost 1 base, the J end lost 8 bases, and 17 bases lay between the germline ends. The DNA for the CDR3 is TGTGCCAGCAGCCAAGTCTGGTTGGGGGCTGGAGGCTACACCTTC. Its protein product is CASSQVWLGAGGYTF.

There are a few counts of this clone. The J gene is TRBJ2-2, the V gene TRBV28, with 7 bases fitting TRBD1. The CDR3 has 13 amino acids. Germline CDR1 and CDR2: MDHEN and SYDVKM. The junction had 3 bases not matched to a gene; V was cut back by 6 bases and J by 5 bases. The CDR3 is CASRRTGTGELFF. The CDR3 nucleotides are TGTGCCAGCAGGCGGACAGGAACCGGGGAGCTGTTTTTT.

There are a few counts of this clone. The V gene is TRBV16, the J gene TRBJ1-5; perhaps TRBD1 as D (6 bases). This CDR3 is 15 amino acids long. V gave up 0 bases and J gave up 6 bases, with 12 bases separating them. CDR1 is KGHSY, CDR2 FQNENV, per germline. Written as DNA, the CDR3 is TGTGCCAGCAGCCAATCCAGGGGTAGGGGTCAGCCCCAGCATTTT. The encoded protein is CASSQSRGRGQPQHF.

J is TRBJ2-5 and V is TRBV25-1; 7 bases agree with TRBD1. Per germline, CDR1 MGHDK and CDR2 SYGVNS. This CDR3 contains 14 residues. V dropped 2 bases and J dropped 4; count of bases not matched to a gene: 4. CDR3 region: CASSERDSRETQYF. The DNA of the CDR3 is TGTGCCAGCAGTGAACGGGACAGCCGAGAGACCCAGTACTTC.

The table lists this clone with a count of one. This chain connects TRBV13 to TRBJ2-5, with 7 bases that match TRBD2. Germline CDR1 PRHDT, CDR2 FYEKMQ (reference sequence). V gave up 5 bases and J gave up 3 bases; unmatched junction bases: 6. The CDR3 has 14 amino acids. The CDR3 DNA reads as TGTGCCAGCAGCCTTCGGACTAGGAAAGAGACCCAGTACTTC. This translates into CASSLRTRKETQYF.

In its sample, this clone was seen a few times. V is TRBV7-3 and J is TRBJ2-3; unclear D gene. The CDR3 sequence is 13 residues long. V lost 0 bases to trimming and J lost 4 bases, with 5 bases between them. CDR1 SGHTA and CDR2 FQGTGA come from the germline V gene. CDR3 sequence (DNA): TGTGCCAGCAGCTTAACGGGCCCAGATACGCAGTATTTT. This translates into CASSLTGPDTQYF.

In its sample, this clone was seen a few times. The V and J genes are TRBV5-1 and TRBJ1-4; no clear D. This CDR3 contains 14 residues. CDR1 SGHRS and CDR2 YFSETQ come from the germline V gene. V lost 4 bases to trimming and J lost 0 bases, with 7 bases between them. In DNA, the CDR3 is TGCGCCAGCAGCGCGGGAGCAACTAATGAAAAACTGTTTTTT. Protein: CASSAGATNEKLFF.

The gene calls are TRBV7-2 and TRBJ2-7, with 10 positions matching TRBD2. CDR1 and CDR2 from the germline V gene are SGHTA and FQGNSA. The CDR3 spans 15 residues. V lost 1 base and J lost 7; bases outside the gene matches: 7. The CDR3 region has the DNA TGTGCCAGCAGCTTAGTATCCCTAGCGGGAGTTGAGCAGTACTTC. This gives the protein CASSLVSLAGVEQYF.

V usage is TRBV30 and J usage is TRBJ2-1; possible D gene TRBD2, 6 bases. The CDR3 has 13 amino acids. CDR1 GTSNPN and CDR2 SVGIG come from the germline V gene (reference sequence). The V and J ends lost 2 bases and 2 bases respectively, with 7 bases between them. CDR3 DNA sequence: TGTGCCTGGAGTCGCGGGACCTACAATGAGCAGTTCTTC. Translating gives CAWSRGTYNEQFF. Together with reference TRBV30 and TRBJ2-1, the CDR3 gives the full variable domain: SQTIHQWPATLVQPVGSPLSLECTVEGTSNPNLYWYRQAAGRGLQLLFYSVGIGQISSEVPQNLSASRPQDRQFILSSKKLLLSDSGFYLCAWSRGTYNEQFFGPGTRLTVL.

Only a few counts were recorded for this clone. V usage is TRBV2 and J usage is TRBJ2-7; D gene unclear. V was trimmed by 1 base and J by 0 bases, leaving 7 bases between them. The CDR3 runs to 14 residues. Germline V gene lookup returns CDR1 SNHLY and CDR2 FYNNEI. The CDR3 bases are TGTGCCAGCAGTGAAGGTTGGAGCTCCTACGAGCAGTACTTC. Protein: CASSEGWSSYEQYF.

The chain combines TRBV6-6 with TRBJ2-7, with D perhaps TRBD1 (6 bases). The CDR3 is 12 amino acids. V was shortened by 7 bases and J by 3 bases, with 10 bases between the two germline ends. Germline V gene data show CDR1 as MNHNY and CDR2 as SVGAGI (reference sequence). The CDR3 coding sequence is TGTGCCAGCACCCAGGGGTTCTACGAGCAGTACTTC. As protein: CASTQGFYEQYF.

This chain uses TRBV5-4 with TRBJ2-7; 8 bases match TRBD2. V trimming: 4 bases; J trimming: 0 bases; junction bases outside the gene matches: 6. The CDR3 loop spans 15 amino acids. Germline CDR1 reads SGHNT; CDR2 reads YYREEE (reference sequence). CDR3: CASSDRSGTSYEQYF. Here the CDR3 DNA reads TGTGCCAGCAGCGACCGTAGCGGGACCTCCTACGAGCAGTACTTC.

This clone was observed a few times. The chain is built from TRBV28 and TRBJ1-2, with D perhaps TRBD1 (5 bases). The CDR3 loop spans 15 amino acids. The germline V gene has CDR1 MDHEN and CDR2 SYDVKM. With 7 bases removed from V and 5 bases from J, the gap between germline ends came to 20 bases. The CDR3, as DNA: TGTGCCAGCACCCCAGGAGGGGATCCTACTTATGGCTACACCTTC. This encodes CASTPGGDPTYGYTF.

The rearrangement links TRBV7-2 to TRBJ2-5; 11 positions agree with TRBD2. CDR1 SGHTA and CDR2 FQGNSA come from the germline V gene. V was pared by 4 bases and J by 7 bases, with 11 bases of the junction left unmatched. The CDR3 consists of 16 residues. CDR3 bases: TGTGCCAGCAGCTCCATCCGACTAGCGGGGTCCGGGACCCAGTACTTC. It translates to CASSSIRLAGSGTQYF. The variable domain in full, completed from reference TRBV7-2 and TRBJ2-5, reads GAGVSQSPSNKVTEKGKDVELRCDPISGHTALYWYRQSLGQGLEFLIYFQGNSAPDKSGLPSDRFSAERTGGSVSTLTIQRTQQEDSAVYLCASSSIRLAGSGTQYFGPGTRLLVL.

V and J are TRBV11-2 and TRBJ2-3, with 13 bases aligning to TRBD2. The length of the CDR3 is 16 residues. Germline V gene lookup returns CDR1 SGHAT and CDR2 FQNNGV. The V gene end was trimmed by 5 bases and the J gene end by 3 bases; junction bases not matched to a gene: 5. This chain's CDR3 is CASSRWTSGGTDTQYF. CDR3 sequence (DNA): TGTGCCAGCAGCCGTTGGACTAGCGGGGGTACAGATACGCAGTATTTT. The complete variable domain, with remaining parts taken from reference TRBV11-2 and TRBJ2-3, reads EAGVAQSPRYKIIEKRQSVAFWCNPISGHATLYWYQQILGQGPKLLIQFQNNGVVDDSQLPKDRFSAERLKGVDSTLKIQPAKLEDSAVYLCASSRWTSGGTDTQYFGPGTRLTVL.

The rearrangement uses TRBV2 and TRBJ2-2; 8 bases line up with TRBD1. V trimming: 5 bases; J trimming: 4 bases; junction bases outside the gene matches: 3. Germline V CDR1 and CDR2: SNHLY, FYNNEI. CDR3 length: 14 amino acids. This CDR3 is CASSPGQGTGELFF. CDR3 DNA sequence: TGTGCCAGCAGTCCCGGACAGGGCACCGGGGAGCTGTTTTTT.

The J gene is TRBJ1-3, the V gene TRBV23-1; possibly TRBD1 for D (5 bases). Being an ORF, TRBV23-1 has a function that is uncertain. V was shortened by 5 bases and J by 7 bases, with 21 bases between the two germline ends. CDR3 length equals 16 residues. The DNA for the CDR3 is TGCGCCAGCAGTATCGGACAAAGAGAACGGAGCAACACCATATATTTT. It is translated as CASSIGQRERSNTIYF.

V usage is TRBV28 and J usage is TRBJ1-4; D gene uncertain. V lost 8 bases and J 2 bases, leaving 9 bases between the germline ends. This CDR3 region has 13 residues. From germline, CDR1 is MDHEN and CDR2 SYDVKM. CDR3 nucleotides: TGTGCCAGCTACAGCAGTACTAATGAAAAACTGTTTTTT. It specifies CASYSSTNEKLFF.

V gene TRBV10-1 combines with J gene TRBJ2-3; tentative D call: TRBD2 (5 bases). This CDR3 is 13 amino acids long. Germline CDR1 reads WNHNN; CDR2 reads SYGVQD (reference sequence). Trimming shortened V by 2 bases and J by 6 bases, and 9 bases separated the two germline ends. CDR3: CASSEQRGDTQYF. The CDR3 nucleotides read TGCGCCAGCAGTGAGCAACGGGGTGATACGCAGTATTTT.